This T cell receptor (beta chain) emerged from a study of technical replicates of blood from a few donors. The CDR3 has 15 amino acids. CDR1 and CDR2 from the germline V gene are MDHEN and SYDVKM. Trimming cost V 5 bases and J 4 bases; bases outside gene matches: 5. The method was immunoSEQ multiplex PCR; TCRdb's version includes in-frame clones alone and lacks a portion of them. The table shows 65,000 to 95,000 clones, with approximately 97% occurring only once. The TCR originated in a human donor in good health. The chain uses TRBV28 and TRBJ2-1; 10 nucleotides align to TRBD2. The sequenced sample was T cells isolated from PBMCs. The DNA of the CDR3 is TGTGCCAGCAGTATCTGGACTAGCGGTTACAATGAGCAGTTCTTC. Translated, it gives CASSIWTSGYNEQFF.